The next 22 T cell receptor beta chains were all read from a single sample in a study of shared clonotypes between healthy human individuals. Libraries were prepared by immunoSEQ multiplex PCR; TCRdb keeps only in-frame clonotypes and omits some of them. Here the sample spans approximately 1,000,000 clones, 75% to 80% being singletons. Sequenced input: memory CD4+ T cells from PBMCs. Subset specified: CD45RA-negative fraction. The receptors were gathered from a man between 18 and 29 years old in good health. Some clones in this sample may be carry-over from other donors' samples.

The V gene is TRBV28, the J gene TRBJ2-7; D is unresolved. The V end was cut by 3 bases, the J end by 2 bases, with 5 bases between. Germline V gives CDR1 MDHEN, CDR2 SYDVKM. The CDR3 is made up of 12 amino acids. The CDR3 loop is CASSLYTYEQYF. In DNA form, the CDR3 reads TGTGCCAGCAGTTTGTACACCTACGAGCAGTACTTC.

This chain connects TRBV5-4 to TRBJ1-1; TRBD1 is a possible D gene (5 bases). CDR3 length: 14 residues. V gave up 4 bases and J gave up 5 bases, with 15 bases separating them. Germline CDR1 and CDR2: SGHNT and YYREEE (reference sequence). This CDR3 reads CASSPLGPRTEAFF. As DNA, the CDR3 is TGTGCCAGCAGCCCATTGGGACCGAGGACTGAAGCTTTCTTT.

This clone was detected only a few times. J is TRBJ1-3 and V is TRBV4-2; no definite D call. The V end was cut by 1 base, the J end by 2 bases, with 9 bases between. This CDR3 is built from 15 residues. The germline gives CDR1 LGHNA, CDR2 YNFKEQ. CDR3 coding DNA: TGTGCCAGCAGCCAAGTTCTCGGTGCTGGAAACACCATATATTTT. It translates to CASSQVLGAGNTIYF.

The chain uses TRBV11-1 and TRBJ2-7; the D call may be TRBD1 or TRBD2 (5 bases each). The CDR3 is 15 residues long. V was shortened by 8 bases and J by 6 bases, with 23 bases between the two germline ends. Germline-derived CDR1 and CDR2 are SGHAT and FQDESV (reference sequence). CDR3 coding DNA: TGTGCCAGCGGGGTGTCCGGGACCCTCTCAAGCGAGCAGTACTTC. Translation: CASGVSGTLSSEQYF.

The J gene is TRBJ1-2, the V gene TRBV19, with TRBD1 identical over 9 bases. J was trimmed by 8 bases and V by 11 bases; bases with no gene match: 12. The CDR3 consists of 13 residues. Germline CDR1 and CDR2: LNHDA and SQIVND (reference sequence). The CDR3 DNA sequence: TGTGCCTCCACTCGGGACAGGGCGATCGGCTACACCTTC. This gives the protein CASTRDRAIGYTF.

The chain carries TRBV5-1 and TRBJ1-1; maybe TRBD1 (6 bases). Trimming pared 0 bases from V and 3 bases from J, leaving 15 bases between. The germline V gene has CDR1 SGHRS and CDR2 YFSETQ. CDR3 length equals 16 residues. CDR3 coding DNA: TGCGCCAGCAGCTTGGCCTGGCTAAACAGGGACACTGAAGCTTTCTTT. Translated: CASSLAWLNRDTEAFF. The variable domain in full, with the rest retrieved from reference TRBV5-1 and TRBJ1-1, is KAGVTQTPRYLIKTRGQQVTLSCSPISGHRSVSWYQQTPGQGLQFLFEYFSETQRNKGNFPGRFSGRQFSNSRSEMNVSTLELGDSALYLCASSLAWLNRDTEAFFGQGTRLTVV.

V and J are TRBV28 and TRBJ1-5; tentatively, D is TRBD1 (5 bases). The CDR3 runs to 17 residues. Germline V gene lookup returns CDR1 MDHEN and CDR2 SYDVKM. Trimming removed 5 bases at V and 2 bases at J, with 19 bases between. Written as DNA, the CDR3 is TGTGCCAGCAGTCCCCCACGCAGGGAGAAAGGCAATCAGCCCCAGCATTTT. Its protein product is CASSPPRREKGNQPQHF.

The V gene is TRBV7-2, the J gene TRBJ1-3; no definite D call. With 5 bases removed from V and 0 bases from J, the gap between germline ends came to 5 bases. Germline V gene lookup returns CDR1 SGHTA and CDR2 FQGNSA. The CDR3 sequence is 13 residues long. This CDR3 is CASSQDSGNTIYF. CDR3 nucleotides: TGTGCCAGCAGCCAAGACTCTGGAAACACCATATATTTT.

V usage is TRBV5-6 and J usage is TRBJ1-2; D not certain. Trimming removed 4 bases from V and 2 bases from J, with 6 bases in between. The CDR3 contains 12 residues. The germline V gene encodes CDR1 SGHDT and CDR2 YYEEEE. The CDR3: CASSLTNYGYTF. For the CDR3, the DNA is TGTGCCAGCAGCCTGACCAACTATGGCTACACCTTC.

As DNA, the CDR3 is TGTGCCAGCAGTGGGGGCCTCTCCTACAATGAGCAGTTCTTC. This gives the protein CASSGGLSYNEQFF. The chain carries TRBV27 and TRBJ2-1; D possibly corresponds to TRBD1 (6 bases). The CDR3 loop spans 14 amino acids. V was trimmed by 5 bases and J by 0 bases, leaving 8 bases between them. Germline V CDR1 and CDR2: MNHEY, SMNVEV (reference sequence).

The rearrangement joins TRBV6-1 to TRBJ1-1; 11 bases match TRBD1. The CDR3 is made up of 14 amino acids. From germline, CDR1 is MNHNS and CDR2 SASEGT. The V gene end was trimmed by 5 bases and the J gene end by 4 bases; junction bases not matched to a gene: 3. CDR3 residues: CASSSDRGPTEAFF. CDR3 in DNA: TGTGCCAGCAGTTCGGACAGGGGGCCCACTGAAGCTTTCTTT.

The V and J genes are TRBV5-1 and TRBJ2-5; D is unresolved. Trimming shortened V by 1 base and J by 3 bases, and 4 bases separated the two germline ends. Germline assignment: CDR1 SGHRS and CDR2 YFSETQ. This CDR3 is 12 amino acids long. The CDR3 DNA sequence: TGCGCCAGCAGCTTGTCAGAAGAGACCCAGTACTTC. As protein: CASSLSEETQYF.

V and J are TRBV30 and TRBJ1-6; D not resolved. The CDR3 covers 16 residues. V lost 2 bases, J lost 3 bases, and 14 bases lay in between. In germline, CDR1 is GTSNPN, CDR2 SVGIG (reference sequence). The CDR3 reads CAWSLIPDLYNSPLHF. CDR3 nucleotide sequence: TGTGCCTGGAGTTTAATTCCGGACCTCTATAATTCACCCCTCCACTTT.

The chain combines TRBV6-1 with TRBJ2-3; 9 bases fit TRBD1. V was pared by 4 bases and J by 1 base, with 6 bases of the junction left unmatched. This CDR3 is built from 16 residues. From germline, CDR1 is MNHNS and CDR2 SASEGT. The CDR3 region has the DNA TGTGCCAGCAGTGTCAACAGGGGGCTACGCACAGATACGCAGTATTTT. This codes for CASSVNRGLRTDTQYF.

The V call is TRBV28, the J call TRBJ1-2; 9 bases match TRBD1. Germline CDR1 is MDHEN and CDR2 is SYDVKM. The V gene end was trimmed by 6 bases and the J gene end by 7 bases; junction bases not matched to a gene: 15. The CDR3 is 16 amino acids. The CDR3 DNA sequence: TGTGCCAGCAGCCCCGGGACAGGGACTTCTTACCCTGGCTACACCTTC. Translating gives CASSPGTGTSYPGYTF.

The chain couples TRBV5-1 to TRBJ2-1; D may match TRBD1 or TRBD2 (5 bases each). The germline V gene has CDR1 SGHRS and CDR2 YFSETQ. The length of the CDR3 is 15 residues. V was cut by 6 bases and J by 3 bases, with 16 bases left in between. The CDR3 here is CASTPEGPRYNEQFF. The CDR3 nucleotides read TGCGCCAGCACCCCCGAGGGACCACGCTACAATGAGCAGTTCTTC.

The gene calls are TRBV28 and TRBJ2-7; TRBD1 agrees at 7 bases. This CDR3 is built from 14 residues. CDR1 MDHEN and CDR2 SYDVKM come from the germline V gene. V lost 3 bases, J lost 2 bases, and 4 bases stayed unmatched. The CDR3 sequence is CASSLTGMTYEQYF. In DNA form, the CDR3 reads TGTGCCAGCAGTTTGACAGGGATGACCTACGAGCAGTACTTC. Filled out from reference TRBV28 and TRBJ2-7, the complete variable domain reads DVKVTQSSRYLVKRTGEKVFLECVQDMDHENMFWYRQDPGLGLRLIYFSYDVKMKEKGDIPEGYSVSREKKERFSLILESASTNQTSMYLCASSLTGMTYEQYFGPGTRLTVT.

The genes are TRBV6-1 and TRBJ2-7; the D gene is possibly TRBD1 (5 bases). The CDR3 covers 12 residues. V was shortened by 8 bases and J by 4 bases, with 12 bases between the two germline ends. Germline lookup yields CDR1 MNHNS and CDR2 SASEGT. In DNA, the CDR3 is TGTGCCAGCGGGGCGTTTGAATACGAGCAGTACTTC. Protein sequence: CASGAFEYEQYF.

This clone came up a few times. The V and J genes are TRBV5-1 and TRBJ1-4, with 7 bases aligning to TRBD1. V trimming: 0 bases; J trimming: 5 bases; junction bases outside the gene matches: 10. There are 17 residues in the CDR3. Germline V lookup: CDR1 SGHRS, CDR2 YFSETQ. As DNA, the CDR3 is TGCGCCAGCAGCTTGGGGACAGGATCGGGCCTGAATGAAAAACTGTTTTTT. Protein sequence: CASSLGTGSGLNEKLFF.

This clone has a count of ten or more. This rearrangement joins TRBV25-1 to TRBJ2-7, with 7 bases fitting TRBD2. V was clipped by 6 bases and J by 0 bases; unmatched bases: 11. The CDR3 covers 16 residues. Looked up from germline, CDR1 is MGHDK and CDR2 is SYGVNS. In DNA form, the CDR3 reads TGTGCCAGCAGCCCGGACACTAGCGCGATCTCCTACGAGCAGTACTTC. It translates to CASSPDTSAISYEQYF.

This clone has only a few counts. The chain uses TRBV5-4 and TRBJ2-3; 11 positions agree with TRBD2. In germline, CDR1 is SGHNT, CDR2 YYREEE (reference sequence). V was clipped by 4 bases and J by 2 bases; unmatched bases: 6. The CDR3 totals 16 residues. CDR3 DNA: TGTGCCAGCAGCCCCGAGGGACTAGCGGACACAGATACGCAGTATTTT. As protein: CASSPEGLADTDTQYF.

The chain is built from TRBV9 and TRBJ2-3; D not resolved. V lost 4 bases, J lost 1 base, and 7 bases lay in between. Germline V lookup: CDR1 SGDLS, CDR2 YYNGEE. The CDR3 spans 13 residues. This CDR3 reads CASSRPGTDTQYF. CDR3 sequence (DNA): TGTGCCAGCAGCCGACCCGGCACAGATACGCAGTATTTT.